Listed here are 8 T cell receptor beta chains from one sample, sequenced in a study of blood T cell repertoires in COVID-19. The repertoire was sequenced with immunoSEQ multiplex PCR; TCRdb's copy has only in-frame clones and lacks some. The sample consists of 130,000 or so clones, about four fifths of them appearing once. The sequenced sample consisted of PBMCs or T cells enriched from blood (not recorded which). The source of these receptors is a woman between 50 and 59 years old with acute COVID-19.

The CDR3 bases are TGTGCCAGCAGCTTAGGTTCCAGGGGCTCGTCGAACACCGGGGAGCTGTTTTTT. Protein: CASSLGSRGSSNTGELFF. The V and J genes are TRBV7-8 and TRBJ2-2, with a tentative D call TRBD1 (6 bases). Germline V gives CDR1 SGHVS, CDR2 FQNEAQ. V gave up 1 base and J gave up 0 bases, with 15 bases separating them. There are 18 residues in the CDR3. Full variable domain (remainder filled in from reference TRBV7-8 and TRBJ2-2): GAGVSQSPRYKVAKRGQDVALRCDPISGHVSLFWYQQALGQGPEFLTYFQNEAQLDKSGLPSDRFFAERPEGSVSTLKIQRTQQEDSAVYLCASSLGSRGSSNTGELFFGEGSRLTVL.

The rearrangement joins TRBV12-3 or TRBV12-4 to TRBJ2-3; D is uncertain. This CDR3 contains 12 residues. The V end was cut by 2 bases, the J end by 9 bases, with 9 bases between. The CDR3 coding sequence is TGTGCCAGCAGTTTAACTTCGATAACGCAGTATTTT. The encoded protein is CASSLTSITQYF.

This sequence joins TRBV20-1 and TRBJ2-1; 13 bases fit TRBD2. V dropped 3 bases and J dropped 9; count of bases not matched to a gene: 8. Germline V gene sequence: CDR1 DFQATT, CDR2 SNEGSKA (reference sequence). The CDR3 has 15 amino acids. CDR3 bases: TGCAGTGCTAGTCGTGGGACTAGCGGGATGGGTGAGCAGTTCTTC. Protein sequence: CSASRGTSGMGEQFF.

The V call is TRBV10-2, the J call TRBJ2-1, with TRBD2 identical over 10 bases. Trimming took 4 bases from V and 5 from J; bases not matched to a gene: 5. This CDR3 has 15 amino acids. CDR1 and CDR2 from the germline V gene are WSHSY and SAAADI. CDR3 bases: TGCGCCAGCAGTGGGAGCGGGAGGGCCCACAATGAGCAGTTCTTC. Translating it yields CASSGSGRAHNEQFF.

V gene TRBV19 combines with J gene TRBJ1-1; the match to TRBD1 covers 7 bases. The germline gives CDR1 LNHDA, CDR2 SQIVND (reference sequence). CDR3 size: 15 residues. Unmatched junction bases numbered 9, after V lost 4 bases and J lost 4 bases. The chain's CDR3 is CASSTPGGGGTEAFF. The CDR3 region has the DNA TGTGCCAGTAGTACTCCAGGAGGGGGCGGCACTGAAGCTTTCTTT.

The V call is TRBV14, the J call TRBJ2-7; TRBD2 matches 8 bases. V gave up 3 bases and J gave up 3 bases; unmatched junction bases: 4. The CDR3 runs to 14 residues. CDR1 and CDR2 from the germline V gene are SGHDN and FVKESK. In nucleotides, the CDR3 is TGTGCCAGCAGCCATAGTAGCGGGATCTACGAGCAGTACTTC. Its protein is CASSHSSGIYEQYF.

The DNA for the CDR3 is TGTGCCAGCAGTTACCCCCGGGACAGGGGGGACGGCTACACCTTC. It is translated as CASSYPRDRGDGYTF. The chain joins TRBV6-5 to TRBJ1-2, with 11 bases fitting TRBD1. The CDR3 length is 15 residues. V was clipped by 2 bases and J by 8 bases; unmatched bases: 7. Germline lookup yields CDR1 MNHEY and CDR2 SVGAGI.

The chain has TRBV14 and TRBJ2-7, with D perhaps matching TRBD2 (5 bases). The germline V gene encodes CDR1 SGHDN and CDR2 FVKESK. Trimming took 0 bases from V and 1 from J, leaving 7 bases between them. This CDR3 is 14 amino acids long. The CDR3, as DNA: TGTGCCAGCAGCCAAGAACGGGGTTCCTACGAGCAGTACTTC. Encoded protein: CASSQERGSYEQYF.